These 8 T cell receptor beta chains were sequenced from one sample in a study of T cell responses to AZD1222 COVID-19 vaccine. TCRdb's copy holds only in-frame clones and misses some; the assay was immunoSEQ multiplex PCR. The data hold 110,000 to 150,000 clones, with approximately 92% observed a single time. The source material was peripheral blood, sampled 28 days after the second AZD1222 dose. All receptors come from an adult who received the AZD1222 COVID-19 vaccine.

This clone showed up just once. This rearrangement joins TRBV11-2 to TRBJ2-7, with TRBD2 matching 9 bases. V shed 6 bases, J shed 4 bases, and the junction held 7 bases outside the gene matches. Germline assignment: CDR1 SGHAT and CDR2 FQNNGV. The CDR3 consists of 14 residues. CDR3 sequence (DNA): TGTGCCAGCAGACCGTTTAGCGGGAGATACGAGCAGTACTTC. It translates to CASRPFSGRYEQYF.

J is TRBJ2-2 and V is TRBV7-2, with 8 bases matching TRBD1. Germline V gene sequence: CDR1 SGHTA, CDR2 FQGNSA. CDR3 length: 13 amino acids. The V segment lost 5 bases and the J segment 6 bases; nucleotides outside the gene matches: 2. The CDR3 coding sequence is TGTGCCAGCAGCGCACAGGGGGCCGGGGAGCTGTTTTTT. Protein product: CASSAQGAGELFF.

V and J are TRBV15 and TRBJ1-4; 7 bases line up with TRBD1. The CDR3 runs 16 residues. Trimming took 5 bases from V and 0 from J; bases not matched to a gene: 6. In germline, CDR1 is LNHNV, CDR2 YYDKDF (reference sequence). The DNA for the CDR3 is TGTGCCACCAGCGGAACAGGGGTTGCAACTAATGAAAAACTGTTTTTT. Amino acid sequence: CATSGTGVATNEKLFF.

The V and J genes are TRBV9 and TRBJ2-1; 10 bases match TRBD2. In germline, CDR1 is SGDLS, CDR2 YYNGEE. The CDR3 loop spans 15 amino acids. V was pared by 3 bases and J by 6 bases, with 6 bases of the junction left unmatched. The CDR3 DNA reads TGTGCCAGCAGCGCCGGACTAGCGGACCCCAATGAGCAGTTCTTC. This translates into CASSAGLADPNEQFF.

The chain has TRBV7-3 and TRBJ2-3; the D gene is possibly TRBD1 (6 bases). Germline V gene lookup returns CDR1 SGHTA and CDR2 FQGTGA. CDR3 length equals 16 residues. V was clipped by 1 base and J by 5 bases, with 16 bases between them. The CDR3 region is CASSLRVAGAGDTQYF. Written as DNA, the CDR3 is TGTGCCAGCAGCTTAAGGGTGGCAGGGGCTGGAGATACGCAGTATTTT.

J is TRBJ1-1 and V is TRBV27; maybe TRBD1 (5 bases). Germline assignment: CDR1 MNHEY and CDR2 SMNVEV (reference sequence). The CDR3 extends over 14 amino acids. V dropped 7 bases and J dropped 3 bases, with 15 bases sitting between them. The CDR3 DNA reads TGTGCCAGCACCCAAGGGACCGGGTACACTGAAGCTTTCTTT. It specifies CASTQGTGYTEAFF.

This chain joins TRBV28 and TRBJ1-5; no clear D gene. CDR3 length: 12 amino acids. Germline V gene sequence: CDR1 MDHEN, CDR2 SYDVKM. The V gene lost 5 bases and the J gene lost 5 bases, with 7 bases spanning the gap. The CDR3 DNA sequence: TGTGCCAGCAGTAGGGCTTATCAGCCCCAGCATTTT. Translated: CASSRAYQPQHF.

The chain has TRBV15 and TRBJ2-7; D is possibly TRBD2 (6 bases). The CDR3 has 14 amino acids. Trimming stripped 0 bases from V and 2 bases from J, with 8 bases between. Germline CDR1 reads LNHNV; CDR2 reads YYDKDF (reference sequence). The DNA for the CDR3 is TGTGCCACCAGCAGAGAGAGACTAGCCTACGAGCAGTACTTC. Encoded protein: CATSRERLAYEQYF.